The next 12 T cell receptor beta chains were all read from a single sample in a study of shared clonotypes between healthy human individuals. The assay was immunoSEQ multiplex PCR, and TCRdb's table has in-frame clones only and misses some. The sample has fewer than 600,000 clones, around 78% seen once; the top ten hold approximately 12%. Sequenced sample: PBMCs. The source is a woman between 40 and 50 years old in good health. Some clones in this sample may be carry-over from other donors' samples.

This sequence joins TRBV29-1 and TRBJ2-1; tentative D call: TRBD1 (7 bases). The germline CDR1 and CDR2 sequences are SQVTM and ANQGSEA. Trimming took 0 bases from V and 16 from J, leaving 16 bases between them. This CDR3 contains 12 residues. The CDR3 bases are TGCAGCGTTGAAGATCGGAGGGACAGCTTCTTCTTC. It is translated as CSVEDRRDSFFF.

This chain connects TRBV5-6 to TRBJ2-4; 13 bases map to TRBD2. CDR3 size: 18 residues. Germline CDR1 is SGHDT and CDR2 is YYEEEE. V was pared by 2 bases and J by 0 bases, with 5 bases of the junction left unmatched. CDR3 region: CASSFRLAGGLAKNIQYF. CDR3 nucleotides: TGTGCCAGCAGCTTCCGACTAGCGGGGGGCCTAGCCAAAAACATTCAGTACTTC. The whole variable domain, remainder taken from reference TRBV5-6 and TRBJ2-4, is DAGVTQSPTHLIKTRGQQVTLRCSPKSGHDTVSWYQQALGQGPQFIFQYYEEEERQRGNFPDRFSGHQFPNYSSELNVNALLLGDSALYLCASSFRLAGGLAKNIQYFGAGTRLSVL.

CDR3: CASSPRTDSGNTIYF. In nucleotides, the CDR3 is TGTGCCAGCTCACCAAGGACAGACTCTGGAAACACCATATATTTT. The chain uses TRBV18 and TRBJ1-3; TRBD1 might be the D (6 bases). CDR3 length: 15 residues. From germline, CDR1 is KGHSH and CDR2 LQKENI. The V end lost 2 bases, the J end lost 0 bases, and 8 bases lay between the germline ends.

The chain links TRBV28 to TRBJ2-7, with 10 bases that match TRBD2. CDR3 length: 13 amino acids. Germline values: CDR1 MDHEN, CDR2 SYDVKM. With 6 bases clipped from V and 2 bases from J, the junction kept 1 base outside the gene matches. CDR3 bases: TGTGCCAGCAGAGCGGGAGGGCCCTACGAGCAGTACTTC. Protein product: CASRAGGPYEQYF.

The V and J genes are TRBV29-1 and TRBJ2-5; tentatively, D is TRBD1 or TRBD2 (6 bases each). Germline CDR1 SQVTM, CDR2 ANQGSEA. Trimming pared 6 bases from V and 3 bases from J, leaving 14 bases between. This CDR3 comprises 13 residues. CDR3 amino acids: CSVGGQNKETQYF. For the CDR3, the DNA is TGCAGCGTGGGGGGACAAAATAAAGAGACCCAGTACTTC.

This clone showed up just once. This chain connects TRBV7-9 to TRBJ2-3, with 8 nucleotides matching TRBD1. Trimming cost V 1 base and J 6 bases; bases outside gene matches: 9. Germline V gene sequence: CDR1 SEHNR, CDR2 FQNEAQ (reference sequence). The CDR3 has 16 amino acids. CDR3 amino acids: CASSLVPQGARDTQYF. In nucleotides, the CDR3 is TGTGCCAGCAGCTTAGTTCCCCAGGGGGCTAGGGATACGCAGTATTTT.

The V gene is TRBV7-3, the J gene TRBJ2-1, with a weak D call TRBD2 (5 bases). Germline values: CDR1 SGHTA, CDR2 FQGTGA. CDR3 length equals 13 residues. Trimming pared 5 bases from V and 1 base from J, leaving 6 bases between. The CDR3 spells CASSPGSYNEQFF. The CDR3, as DNA: TGTGCCAGCAGCCCGGGGTCCTACAATGAGCAGTTCTTC.

V gene TRBV30 combines with J gene TRBJ1-5; D gene uncertain. The CDR3 is 14 amino acids. Trimming shortened V by 0 bases and J by 5 bases, and 11 bases separated the two germline ends. Per the germline V gene, CDR1 is GTSNPN and CDR2 is SVGIG (reference sequence). CDR3 nucleotide sequence: TGTGCCTGGAGTGTAGGGCGTAGAGATCAGCCCCAGCATTTT. It encodes CAWSVGRRDQPQHF.

The V and J genes are TRBV7-9 and TRBJ1-2; 7 bases map to TRBD1. This CDR3 region has 16 residues. Germline V gives CDR1 SEHNR, CDR2 FQNEAQ (reference sequence). V trimming: 4 bases; J trimming: 4 bases; junction bases outside the gene matches: 12. In nucleotides, the CDR3 is TGTGCCAGCAGCTCCGTCGACAGGGTTCGGAGCTATGGCTACACCTTC. Translating gives CASSSVDRVRSYGYTF.

The chain is built from TRBV7-9 and TRBJ1-1; 8 nucleotides match TRBD1. Germline V gives CDR1 SEHNR, CDR2 FQNEAQ (reference sequence). V lost 5 bases and J lost 5; bases outside the gene matches: 7. This CDR3 spans 14 amino acids. The CDR3 loop reads CASSMQGAQTEAFF. In DNA form, the CDR3 reads TGTGCCAGCAGCATGCAGGGGGCGCAGACTGAAGCTTTCTTT.

The chain combines TRBV10-3 with TRBJ2-1; 11 bases match TRBD2. The CDR3 has 14 amino acids. Looked up from germline, CDR1 is ENHRY and CDR2 is SYGVKD. V shed 5 bases, J shed 7 bases, and the junction held 4 bases outside the gene matches. CDR3 loop: CAISLTSGINEQFF. The CDR3 DNA follows: TGTGCCATCAGTTTGACTAGCGGGATAAATGAGCAGTTCTTC.

This clone was recorded a few times. The rearrangement uses TRBV5-1 and TRBJ2-3; D is unresolved. Deletions cut 2 bases from V and 0 bases from J, with 13 bases between. This CDR3 region has 16 residues. Germline V lookup: CDR1 SGHRS, CDR2 YFSETQ. The CDR3 sequence: CASSFFRTGSTDTQYF. CDR3 DNA sequence: TGCGCCAGCAGCTTCTTCCGGACGGGTAGCACAGATACGCAGTATTTT. Full variable domain (rest looked up from reference TRBV5-1 and TRBJ2-3): KAGVTQTPRYLIKTRGQQVTLSCSPISGHRSVSWYQQTPGQGLQFLFEYFSETQRNKGNFPGRFSGRQFSNSRSEMNVSTLELGDSALYLCASSFFRTGSTDTQYFGPGTRLTVL.